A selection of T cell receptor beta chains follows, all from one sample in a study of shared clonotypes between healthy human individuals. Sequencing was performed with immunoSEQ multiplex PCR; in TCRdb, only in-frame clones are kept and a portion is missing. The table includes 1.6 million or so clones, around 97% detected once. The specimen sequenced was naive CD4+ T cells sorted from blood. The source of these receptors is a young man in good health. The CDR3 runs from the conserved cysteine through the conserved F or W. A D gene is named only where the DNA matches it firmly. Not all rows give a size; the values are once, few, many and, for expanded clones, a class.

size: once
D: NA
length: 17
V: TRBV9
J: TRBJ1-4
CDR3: CASSVEGGKGTNEKLFF
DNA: TGTGCCAGCAGCGTAGAGGGGGGCAAGGGAACTAATGAAAAACTGTTTTTT

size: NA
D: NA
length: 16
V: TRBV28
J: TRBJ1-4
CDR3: CASSPTQGSVGEKLFF
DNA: TGTGCCAGCAGTCCGACCCAAGGCTCGGTTGGTGAAAAACTGTTTTTT

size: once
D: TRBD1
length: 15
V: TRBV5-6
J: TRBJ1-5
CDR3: CASRVMGQGHQPQHF
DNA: TGTGCCAGCAGGGTGATGGGACAGGGTCATCAGCCCCAGCATTTT

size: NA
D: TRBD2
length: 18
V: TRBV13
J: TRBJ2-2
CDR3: CASSLPGVAGGMSGELFF
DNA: TGTGCCAGCAGTCTACCCGGGGTAGCGGGAGGAATGTCCGGGGAGCTGTTTTTT

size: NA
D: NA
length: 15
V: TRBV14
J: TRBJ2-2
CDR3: CASSQQQGYTGELFF
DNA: TGTGCCAGCAGCCAGCAACAGGGTTACACCGGGGAGCTGTTTTTT

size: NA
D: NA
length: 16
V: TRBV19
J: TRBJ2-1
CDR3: CASSRRGTWMGNEQFF
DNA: TGTGCCAGTAGCCGACGTGGGACATGGATGGGCAATGAGCAGTTCTTC

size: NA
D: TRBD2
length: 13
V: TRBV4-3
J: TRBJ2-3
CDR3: CASSQPTSGIVYF
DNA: TGCGCCAGCAGCCAACCTACTAGCGGGATTGTCTATTTT

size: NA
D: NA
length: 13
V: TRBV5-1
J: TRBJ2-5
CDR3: CASSLPGEETQYF
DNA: TGCGCCAGCAGCTTGCCGGGGGAAGAGACCCAGTACTTC

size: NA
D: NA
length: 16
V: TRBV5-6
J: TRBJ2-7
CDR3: CASSGSRAAKAYEQYF
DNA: TGTGCCAGCAGCGGCTCGCGAGCGGCAAAGGCCTACGAGCAGTACTTC

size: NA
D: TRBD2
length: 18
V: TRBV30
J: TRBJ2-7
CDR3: CAWSLALLAGGRSYEQYF
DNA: TGTGCCTGGAGCCTCGCCCTATTAGCGGGAGGGCGGTCCTACGAGCAGTACTTC

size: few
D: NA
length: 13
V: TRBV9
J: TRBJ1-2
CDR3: CASSVGGIYGYTF
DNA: TGTGCCAGCAGCGTAGGTGGTATCTATGGCTACACCTTC

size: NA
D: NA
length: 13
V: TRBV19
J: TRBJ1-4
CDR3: CASISRERGKLFF
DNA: TGTGCCAGTATTAGCAGGGAGAGGGGAAAACTGTTTTTT

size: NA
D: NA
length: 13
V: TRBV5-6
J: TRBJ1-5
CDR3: CASSSSRSWPQHF
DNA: TGTGCCAGCAGCTCGTCGCGGTCGTGGCCCCAGCATTTT

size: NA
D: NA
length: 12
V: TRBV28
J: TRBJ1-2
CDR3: CASSLNTDGYTF
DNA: TGTGCCAGCAGTCTCAACACAGATGGCTACACCTTC

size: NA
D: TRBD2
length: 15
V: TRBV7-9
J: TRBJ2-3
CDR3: CASRRTSGRADTQYF
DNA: TGTGCCAGCAGACGGACTAGCGGACGGGCAGATACGCAGTATTTT

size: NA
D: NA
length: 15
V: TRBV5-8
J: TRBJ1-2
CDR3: CASSLDYWTTYGYTF
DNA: TGTGCCAGCAGCTTGGACTATTGGACAACTTATGGCTACACCTTC

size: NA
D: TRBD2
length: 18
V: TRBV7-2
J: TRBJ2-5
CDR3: CASSLVLAGVGSQETQYF
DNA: TGTGCCAGCAGCTTAGTACTAGCGGGAGTAGGAAGCCAAGAGACCCAGTACTTC

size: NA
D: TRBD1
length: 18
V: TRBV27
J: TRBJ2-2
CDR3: CASSSTPGGTGGFGELFF
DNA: TGTGCCAGCAGTTCCACCCCGGGAGGGACAGGGGGGTTCGGGGAGCTGTTTTTT

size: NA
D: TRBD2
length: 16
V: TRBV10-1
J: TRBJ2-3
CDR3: CASSFGLAGGTDTQYF
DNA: TGCGCCAGCAGTTTCGGACTAGCGGGAGGTACAGATACGCAGTATTTT

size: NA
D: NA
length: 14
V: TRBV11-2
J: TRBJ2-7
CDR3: CASSAYREYYEQYF
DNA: TGTGCCAGCAGCGCATACAGGGAATATTACGAGCAGTACTTC